This T cell receptor beta chain derives from a study of identical twins. The CDR3 consists of 15 residues. The V gene lost 5 bases and the J gene lost 1 base, with 14 bases spanning the gap. CDR1 is MNHNS and CDR2 is SASEGT in the germline V gene. This clonotype has a handful of counts. Via MiXCR, TCRdb re-called the 5' RACE reads, giving one row per CDR3 protein. Here the sample spans some 500,000 distinct CDR3 sequences, under 25% being singletons. This same sample was also taken into another study, of T cells expressing NK-cell markers.

The V gene is TRBV6-1, the J gene TRBJ1-1; D may be TRBD1 (5 bases). This TCR derives from a woman aged 18-30 years in good health. The sequencing sample was made of CD4+ T cells sorted from blood. The CDR3 DNA sequence: TGTGCCAGCAGTCTTGAGGGGCGGGAGAACACTGAAGCTTTCTTT. Translation: CASSLEGRENTEAFF.